This T cell receptor (beta chain) comes out of a study of blood T cell repertoires in COVID-19. Study-level information: The United States, Italy and Spain supplied acute and convalescent COVID-19 samples. T cells, B-cell-depleted T cells, or PBMCs provided the cDNA or gDNA that served as material.

This CDR3 has 19 amino acids. Looked up from germline, CDR1 is LGHDT and CDR2 is YNNKEL (reference sequence). Losses at the gene ends were 2 bases for V and 5 bases for J; bases not matched to a gene: 17. Clinical histories supplied by participants themselves formed the basis of cohort assignment. In the authors' workflow: Using reference gene primer amplification, nucleated cell counts were estimated. Sequencing was performed with immunoSEQ multiplex PCR; in TCRdb, only in-frame clones are kept and a portion is missing. That table furnishes V, J and clone size, whereas the DNA furnished D and trimming. The table includes roughly 160,000 clones, 80% detected once.

V gene TRBV3-1 (or the pseudogene TRBV3-2) combines with J gene TRBJ2-5; TRBD1 agrees at 10 bases. Material for sequencing was PBMCs or T cells enriched from blood (not recorded which). The TCR sequence derives from a woman aged 60-75 years who had recovered from COVID-19. DNA of the CDR3: TGTGCCAGCAGCCAAAGAAGAAGCGGCAAGACAGGGGGCGCCGAGACCCAGTACTTC. Its protein product is CASSQRRSGKTGGAETQYF.